Below, one TCR beta chain is given with its context. Its antigen is unknown. Researchers used template switching to add UMIs featuring a 6-nucleotide sample barcode. Each CDR3 protein gets one entry in TCRdb, which reprocessed the 5' RACE reads and gives no DNA. Its listing shows 200,000 to 250,000 distinct CDR3 sequences. The sample belongs to a study of monozygotic twins with inflammatory bowel disease. Findings and limits, study-wide: IBD patients share fewer clonotypes with other people than healthy twins do, especially with disease activity. Repertoire similarity was not found to differ between concordant and discordant twins, possibly from limited power.

The germline CDR1 and CDR2 sequences are SEHNR and FQNEAQ (reference sequence). The CDR3 is made up of 17 amino acids. The sequenced material came from blood. The chain is built from TRBV7-9 and TRBJ2-2; as DNA is missing, the TRBD1 call by TCRdb cannot be tested. The source is a human donor with ulcerative colitis or Crohn's disease, or a healthy co-twin of an affected twin (not recorded which). The CDR3 here is CASSRDRGGKYIGELFF.